The 22 T cell receptor beta chains in this list originate from one sample, sequenced in a study of identical twins. MiXCR, run by TCRdb on the 5' RACE reads, gives a single entry per CDR3 protein. Here the sample spans roughly 230,000 distinct CDR3 sequences, around 8% being singletons. These data were likewise used in another study, on yellow fever vaccine responses in identical twins.

Sequencing used CD8+ T cells sorted from blood. These receptors all come from a woman under 30 in good health.

This clonotype was observed a handful of times. The chain joins TRBV25-1 to TRBJ2-3, with 11 bases matching TRBD2. The CDR3 totals 17 residues. The trim removed 2 bases at V and 2 bases at J, leaving 6 bases unmatched. Germline loops: CDR1 MGHDK, CDR2 SYGVNS. This CDR3 reads CASSELAGGLNTDTQYF. DNA of the CDR3: TGTGCCAGCAGTGAACTAGCGGGGGGCCTTAACACAGATACGCAGTATTTT. Using reference TRBV25-1 and TRBJ2-3 for the parts outside the CDR3, the full variable domain is EADIYQTPRYLVIGTGKKITLECSQTMGHDKMYWYQQDPGMELHLIHYSYGVNSTEKGDLSSESTVSRIRTEHFPLTLESARPSHTSQYLCASSELAGGLNTDTQYFGPGTRLTVL.

There are many counts of this clonotype. This chain links TRBV29-1 with TRBJ2-1; 9 bases agree with TRBD2. CDR1 is SQVTM, CDR2 ANQGSEA, per germline. There are 14 residues in the CDR3. V was clipped by 0 bases and J by 4 bases; unmatched bases: 1. CDR3 nucleotides: TGCAGCGTTGAAGAGACTAGCGGTTACAATGAGCAGTTCTTC. It specifies CSVEETSGYNEQFF.

The chain employs TRBV5-1 and TRBJ2-1; 10 positions match TRBD2. Germline CDR1 and CDR2: SGHRS and YFSETQ. The CDR3 length is 16 residues. J gave up 3 bases and V 0 bases, and 3 bases lay outside the gene matches. CDR3 sequence: CASSLEASGGYNEQFF. DNA of the CDR3: TGCGCCAGCAGCTTGGAGGCTAGCGGGGGCTACAATGAGCAGTTCTTC.

This clonotype was detected only a few times. At one of its ends the junction is not consistent with the germline gene, which may arise from a read error. V is TRBV24-1 and J is TRBJ2-7, with D perhaps matching TRBD2 (6 bases). This CDR3 is 15 amino acids long. CDR1 is KGHDR, CDR2 SFDVKD, per germline. The CDR3 is CATSESGLNSYGQYF. The CDR3 DNA reads TGTGCCACCAGTGAGTCGGGACTGAACTCCTACGGGCAGTACTTC.

The chain combines TRBV4-1 with TRBJ1-1; D is unclear. The germline V and J ends were trimmed by 1 base and 3 bases, with 12 bases remaining between them. The germline gives CDR1 MGHRA, CDR2 YSYEKL. The CDR3 length is 15 residues. CDR3 amino acids: CASSQVEGLHTEAFF. The CDR3 DNA reads TGCGCCAGCAGCCAAGTAGAAGGGTTGCACACTGAAGCTTTCTTT.

The genes are TRBV7-2 and TRBJ2-2; D is unresolved. Per germline, CDR1 SGHTA and CDR2 FQGNSA. The CDR3 extends over 15 amino acids. V was pared by 5 bases and J by 0 bases, with 10 bases between. The chain's CDR3 is CASSLSLSNTGELFF. The CDR3 nucleotides read TGTGCCAGCAGCCTTAGCCTATCGAACACCGGGGAGCTGTTTTTT.

This clonotype was seen repeatedly, ten times or more. The gene calls are TRBV4-3 and TRBJ2-1, with 9 nucleotides matching TRBD2. CDR1 and CDR2 (germline): LGHNA, YSLEER. After removal of 2 bases from V and 7 bases from J, the junction contained 12 bases not matched to a gene. The CDR3 loop spans 17 amino acids. CDR3 in DNA: TGCGCCAGCAGCCAATATCATCGGGAGCGGGAGGTAAATGAGCAGTTCTTC. Protein: CASSQYHREREVNEQFF.

The V gene is TRBV7-9, the J gene TRBJ2-1; 11 positions match TRBD2. V lost 5 bases, J lost 7 bases, and 7 bases stayed unmatched. CDR1 and CDR2 (germline): SEHNR, FQNEAQ (reference sequence). The CDR3 totals 15 residues. The CDR3 is CASSALAGGENEQFF. The DNA of the CDR3 is TGTGCCAGCAGCGCCCTAGCGGGAGGAGAGAATGAGCAGTTCTTC.

The chain joins TRBV20-1 to TRBJ2-3; D ambiguous. The germline CDR1 and CDR2 sequences are DFQATT and SNEGSKA (reference sequence). This CDR3 comprises 15 residues. With 1 base removed from V and 4 bases from J, the gap between germline ends came to 15 bases. The CDR3 DNA is TGCAGTGCTAGAGCCCTTTCGCTTGTCCCAGATACGCAGTATTTT. Protein: CSARALSLVPDTQYF.

V usage is TRBV4-3 and J usage is TRBJ2-3, with D possibly being TRBD1 (5 bases). Trimming removed 0 bases at V and 2 bases at J, with 15 bases between. Germline V gene data show CDR1 as LGHNA and CDR2 as YSLEER. This CDR3 is 17 amino acids long. CDR3 coding DNA: TGCGCCAGCAGCCAAGATATCCCGGTTGGACACACAGATACGCAGTATTTT. This encodes CASSQDIPVGHTDTQYF.

The rearrangement links TRBV28 to TRBJ1-5; 8 bases are a match to TRBD1. CDR3 size: 12 residues. J gave up 4 bases and V 10 bases, and 3 bases lay outside the gene matches. Per germline, CDR1 MDHEN and CDR2 SYDVKM. The CDR3, as DNA: TGTGCCACCCGACAGGGGAATCAGCCCCAGCATTTT. Its translation is CATRQGNQPQHF. Full variable domain (missing parts from reference TRBV28 and TRBJ1-5): DVKVTQSSRYLVKRTGEKVFLECVQDMDHENMFWYRQDPGLGLRLIYFSYDVKMKEKGDIPEGYSVSREKKERFSLILESASTNQTSMYLCATRQGNQPQHFGDGTRLSIL.

This clonotype was seen only a few times. The genes are TRBV11-2 and TRBJ2-7, with TRBD2 identical over 9 bases. V dropped 6 bases and J dropped 3; count of bases not matched to a gene: 9. Germline V gene sequence: CDR1 SGHAT, CDR2 FQNNGV. The CDR3 extends over 15 amino acids. CDR3 DNA sequence: TGTGCCAGCAGTACTCATAGCGGGAGAGACTACGAGCAGTACTTC. Protein sequence: CASSTHSGRDYEQYF.

The chain uses TRBV11-2 and TRBJ2-1, with 9 bases aligning to TRBD2. The CDR3 contains 15 residues. Germline CDR1 reads SGHAT; CDR2 reads FQNNGV. Trimming removed 5 bases from V and 10 bases from J; junction bases left unmatched: 12. Here the CDR3 reads CASSPPLTSGPEQFF. CDR3 bases: TGTGCCAGCAGCCCTCCCCTTACTAGCGGGCCGGAGCAGTTCTTC.

This clonotype showed up just a few times. This sequence joins TRBV20-1 and TRBJ1-1, with 7 nucleotides matching TRBD1. V lost 3 bases, J lost 4 bases, and 5 bases stayed unmatched. Germline assignment: CDR1 DFQATT and CDR2 SNEGSKA (reference sequence). The CDR3 loop spans 13 amino acids. The CDR3 coding sequence is TGCAGTGCTAGGGATCCAGGGGGCACTGAAGCTTTCTTT. It encodes CSARDPGGTEAFF.

This clonotype has ten or more counts. The chain is built from TRBV10-2 and TRBJ2-2; D is unresolved. Germline lookup yields CDR1 WSHSY and CDR2 SAAADI. CDR3 length equals 13 residues. The V end was cut by 2 bases, the J end by 3 bases, with 4 bases between. The CDR3 DNA sequence: TGCGCCAGCAGTGAGAGCGACACCGGGGAGCTGTTTTTT. It encodes CASSESDTGELFF.

This clonotype was counted at least ten times. This sequence joins TRBV9 and TRBJ2-7; a weak D match, TRBD2 (6 bases). The germline CDR1 and CDR2 sequences are SGDLS and YYNGEE. V dropped 4 bases and J dropped 4 bases, with 21 bases sitting between them. The CDR3 length is 16 residues. In DNA, the CDR3 is TGTGCCAGCAGCCCCTCTGGGGGGAACAGCCAGTACGAGCAGTACTTC. Translated, it gives CASSPSGGNSQYEQYF.

This clonotype occurred a few times. The CDR3 nucleotides are TGTGCCACCCTCGGGGAAGGCTACACCTTC. Translating gives CATLGEGYTF. The chain is built from TRBV10-3 and TRBJ1-2; D unresolved. Per the germline V gene, CDR1 is ENHRY and CDR2 is SYGVKD. The CDR3 totals 10 residues. The germline V and J ends were trimmed by 10 bases and 8 bases, with 11 bases remaining between them.

This clonotype was found once. The chain has TRBV11-2 and TRBJ2-5; D unresolved. CDR1 SGHAT and CDR2 FQNNGV come from the germline V gene. This CDR3 region has 14 residues. V lost 0 bases to trimming and J lost 1 base, with 6 bases between them. CDR3 sequence: CASSLEAPQETQYF. CDR3 bases: TGTGCCAGCAGCTTAGAGGCACCCCAAGAGACCCAGTACTTC.

This clonotype was recorded many times. The rearrangement uses TRBV29-1 and TRBJ2-2, with D unclear. CDR3 length: 12 residues. Germline V gives CDR1 SQVTM, CDR2 ANQGSEA. Trimming removed 7 bases at V and 3 bases at J, with 9 bases between. CDR3 residues: CSAPRDTGELFF. The DNA of the CDR3 is TGCAGCGCCCCACGGGACACCGGGGAGCTGTTTTTT.

This clonotype has only a few counts. The chain combines TRBV24-1 with TRBJ2-1; D possibly corresponds to TRBD2 (6 bases). This CDR3 spans 13 amino acids. Trimming cost V 8 bases and J 7 bases, with 14 bases left between them. From germline, CDR1 is KGHDR and CDR2 SFDVKD. The CDR3: CATKGYRGNEQFF. CDR3 coding DNA: TGTGCCACCAAGGGATACCGGGGGAATGAGCAGTTCTTC.

V is TRBV9 and J is TRBJ1-1; D is uncertain. This CDR3 region has 15 residues. CDR1 and CDR2 from the germline V gene are SGDLS and YYNGEE. Between the trimmed V and J ends, which lost 4 bases and 4 bases, there was a span of 17 bases. The CDR3, as DNA: TGTGCCAGCAGCTCCCCTGGGCTGCTGAGCACTGAAGCTTTCTTT. This translates into CASSSPGLLSTEAFF.

The CDR3 DNA reads TGTGCCAGCAGCCCGGAGGATGGTGGGAGGACTTCCAATGAGCAGTTCTTC. Amino acid sequence: CASSPEDGGRTSNEQFF. The rearrangement links TRBV5-5 to TRBJ2-1, with D possibly being TRBD2 (6 bases). This CDR3 region has 17 residues. The germline gives CDR1 SGHKS, CDR2 YYEKEE (reference sequence). The ends were cut back, 4 bases at V and 6 bases at J, with 23 bases in the middle.